The 25 T cell receptor beta chains below come from one sample, sequenced in a study of OX40 agonist ivuxolimab in advanced cancers. Profiled with immunoSEQ multiplex PCR; TCRdb holds only in-frame clones, not every one. The sample contains 71,000 or so clones, roughly nine tenths of which appear only once. Sequencing used CD4+ or CD8+ T cells sorted from blood, obtained in a trial of the OX40 agonist ivuxolimab. These receptors originate from an adult with an advanced solid tumor such as melanoma, head and neck, liver or kidney cancer.

The chain links TRBV19 to TRBJ2-5, with D uncertain. V was cut by 5 bases and J by 5 bases, with 21 bases left in between. CDR1 LNHDA and CDR2 SQIVND come from the germline V gene (reference sequence). This CDR3 is built from 16 residues. CDR3 nucleotides: TGTGCCAGTAGTCCGCTTGGAGTTCGGCGGTTGGAGACCCAGTACTTC. Encoded protein: CASSPLGVRRLETQYF.

This clone was observed once. The V gene is TRBV6-6, the J gene TRBJ2-5; D is unclear. CDR1 and CDR2 (germline): MNHNY, SVGAGI (reference sequence). The CDR3 has 13 residues. Trimming removed 8 bases at V and 2 bases at J, with 12 bases between. CDR3 nucleotides: TGTGCCAGCGCGGTCAGAGAACAAGAGACCCAGTACTTC. Translated: CASAVREQETQYF.

This clone was observed a handful of times. The CDR3 bases are TGTGCCAGCAGCTTAGCTTGGCAGGGGGCGTATGGCTACACCTTC. Translating gives CASSLAWQGAYGYTF. The gene calls are TRBV7-2 and TRBJ1-2; 8 positions match TRBD1. V lost 0 bases and J lost 5; bases outside the gene matches: 5. Per the germline V gene, CDR1 is SGHTA and CDR2 is FQGNSA. The CDR3 consists of 15 residues.

The chain couples TRBV5-1 to TRBJ1-6; D not certain. V was pared by 0 bases and J by 9 bases, with 10 bases between. The CDR3 runs to 14 residues. The germline V gene has CDR1 SGHRS and CDR2 YFSETQ. CDR3 in DNA: TGCGCCAGCAGCTTGGAGGTAGGGAGTTCACCCCTCCACTTT. The encoded protein is CASSLEVGSSPLHF. Filled out from reference TRBV5-1 and TRBJ1-6, the complete variable domain reads KAGVTQTPRYLIKTRGQQVTLSCSPISGHRSVSWYQQTPGQGLQFLFEYFSETQRNKGNFPGRFSGRQFSNSRSEMNVSTLELGDSALYLCASSLEVGSSPLHFGNGTRLTVT.

The chain couples TRBV15 to TRBJ1-2; unclear D gene. Germline CDR1 reads LNHNV; CDR2 reads YYDKDF (reference sequence). The length of the CDR3 is 15 residues. The V and J ends lost 0 bases and 3 bases respectively, with 11 bases between them. CDR3 DNA sequence: TGTGCCACCAGCAGAGATTTTCTTAACGACTATGGCTACACCTTC. Its protein product is CATSRDFLNDYGYTF.

The chain combines TRBV7-9 with TRBJ2-1, with 8 bases fitting TRBD1. The V gene end was trimmed by 5 bases and the J gene end by 1 base; junction bases not matched to a gene: 4. CDR3 size: 15 residues. Per the germline V gene, CDR1 is SEHNR and CDR2 is FQNEAQ (reference sequence). The CDR3 loop is CASSLRQGSYNEQFF. The CDR3 coding sequence is TGTGCCAGCAGCCTAAGACAGGGGTCCTACAATGAGCAGTTCTTC. The whole variable domain, filled in from reference TRBV7-9 and TRBJ2-1, reads DTGVSQNPRHKITKRGQNVTFRCDPISEHNRLYWYRQTLGQGPEFLTYFQNEAQLEKSRLLSDRFSAERPKGSFSTLEIQRTEQGDSAMYLCASSLRQGSYNEQFFGPGTRLTVL.

The chain recombines TRBV6-1 with TRBJ1-1; D is ambiguous. The germline V and J ends were trimmed by 10 bases and 0 bases, with 12 bases remaining between them. CDR3 length: 13 amino acids. Germline CDR1 and CDR2: MNHNS and SASEGT. The CDR3, as DNA: TGTGCCACCACAGTTAATATGAACACTGAAGCTTTCTTT. It translates to CATTVNMNTEAFF.

The genes are TRBV7-3 and TRBJ2-1, with TRBD1 matching over 9 bases. Germline trimming cut 3 bases from V and 10 bases from J; bases unmatched to any gene: 7. The CDR3 has 14 residues. From germline, CDR1 is SGHTA and CDR2 FQGTGA. CDR3 DNA sequence: TGTGCCAGCAGCTTGGGACAGGGCGTTGGGGAGCAGTTCTTC. Protein sequence: CASSLGQGVGEQFF.

The rearrangement joins TRBV6-5 to TRBJ1-3; D gene uncertain. Trimming pared 5 bases from V and 1 base from J, leaving 6 bases between. The CDR3 consists of 13 residues. In germline, CDR1 is MNHEY, CDR2 SVGAGI. The CDR3 nucleotides are TGTGCCAGCAGTACGGGGTCTGGAAACACCATATATTTT. This encodes CASSTGSGNTIYF.

A single count supports this clone. J is TRBJ2-5 and V is TRBV15, with a weak D call TRBD2 (6 bases). Germline V lookup: CDR1 LNHNV, CDR2 YYDKDF (reference sequence). V was shortened by 5 bases and J by 5 bases, with 18 bases between the two germline ends. This CDR3 is 15 amino acids long. CDR3 in amino acids: CATSGDWAGFETQYF. DNA of the CDR3: TGTGCCACCAGCGGGGACTGGGCCGGCTTTGAGACCCAGTACTTC. Variable domain in full (rest from reference TRBV15 and TRBJ2-5): DAMVIQNPRYQVTQFGKPVTLSCSQTLNHNVMYWYQQKSSQAPKLLFHYYDKDFNNEADTPDNFQSRRPNTSFCFLDIRSPGLGDTAMYLCATSGDWAGFETQYFGPGTRLLVL.

The CDR3 reads CASSRRVSLYNEQFF. The DNA for the CDR3 is TGTGCCAGCAGCAGAAGGGTATCCCTCTACAATGAGCAGTTCTTC. V is TRBV2 and J is TRBJ2-1; D remains unclear. From germline, CDR1 is SNHLY and CDR2 FYNNEI. Trimming took 6 bases from V and 3 from J, leaving 15 bases between them. CDR3 length: 15 amino acids.

This chain uses TRBV7-6 with TRBJ1-2; D might be TRBD1 (5 bases). CDR3 size: 13 residues. Trimming pared 5 bases from V and 8 bases from J, leaving 15 bases between. Germline CDR1 and CDR2: SGHVS and FNYEAQ. The CDR3 nucleotides read TGTGCCAGCAGCCCGGGGGGGGTAACGGGCTACACCTTC. As protein: CASSPGGVTGYTF.

The chain uses TRBV20-1 and TRBJ2-7; D gene unclear. CDR1 is DFQATT and CDR2 is SNEGSKA in the germline V gene (reference sequence). This CDR3 region has 11 residues. V was clipped by 5 bases and J by 1 base, with 6 bases between them. The CDR3 bases are TGCAGTGCTTTAGGGTCCTACGAGCAGTACTTC. Its protein is CSALGSYEQYF.

The chain carries TRBV5-4 and TRBJ1-1; D possibly corresponds to TRBD1 (5 bases). The V gene lost 5 bases and the J gene lost 1 base, with 9 bases spanning the gap. The CDR3 sequence is 13 residues long. Per germline, CDR1 SGHNT and CDR2 YYREEE (reference sequence). As DNA, the CDR3 is TGTGCCAGCAGATTCGGACAGAACACTGAAGCTTTCTTT. This sequence encodes CASRFGQNTEAFF.

This clone is categorized as medium-sized (0.01 to 0.1%). Other DNA sequences in the same sample also yield this CDR3. The chain employs TRBV19 and TRBJ1-2; weak D call: TRBD1 (6 bases). Deletions cut 5 bases from V and 2 bases from J, with 12 bases between. CDR1 is LNHDA, CDR2 SQIVND, per germline (reference sequence). The CDR3 runs 14 residues. The CDR3, as DNA: TGTGCCAGTAGTCCCCGGGGGGCGAACTATGGCTACACCTTC. This encodes CASSPRGANYGYTF.

The chain links TRBV7-2 to TRBJ1-2, with no clear D. This CDR3 has 12 residues. V lost 5 bases, J lost 9 bases, and 13 bases lay in between. CDR1 is SGHTA, CDR2 FQGNSA, per germline. In DNA form, the CDR3 reads TGTGCCAGCAGCCCCTACATGGGTCGCTACACCTTC. Protein sequence: CASSPYMGRYTF.

The V call is TRBV7-2, the J call TRBJ2-7; 8 bases line up with TRBD1. With 1 base clipped from V and 9 bases from J, the junction kept 5 bases outside the gene matches. Germline assignment: CDR1 SGHTA and CDR2 FQGNSA. This CDR3 spans 13 amino acids. The CDR3 loop is CASSLGTGIGQYF. CDR3 nucleotide sequence: TGTGCCAGCAGCTTAGGGACAGGGATCGGGCAGTACTTC.

Comment on this clone: An end of the junction differs from the germline gene, which may be a read error. CDR3 sequence: CSVGDRGHRSF. The CDR3 DNA reads TGCAGCGTCGGGGACAGGGGGCATAGATCCTTC. This chain connects TRBV29-1 to TRBJ1-2, with TRBD1 matching 12 bases. The CDR3 is 11 amino acids. The germline CDR1 and CDR2 sequences are SQVTM and ANQGSEA.

The V and J genes are TRBV9 and TRBJ2-3; no clear D. Germline loops: CDR1 SGDLS, CDR2 YYNGEE. Trimming cost V 1 base and J 8 bases, with 5 bases left between them. This CDR3 region has 11 residues. The CDR3: CASSVSGTQYF. For the CDR3, the DNA is TGTGCCAGCAGCGTATCTGGTACGCAGTATTTT. The full variable domain, with the rest looked up from reference TRBV9 and TRBJ2-3, is DSGVTQTPKHLITATGQRVTLRCSPRSGDLSVYWYQQSLDQGLQFLIQYYNGEERAKGNILERFSAQQFPDLHSELNLSSLELGDSALYFCASSVSGTQYFGPGTRLTVL.

The V call is TRBV27, the J call TRBJ1-5, with unresolved D. Germline values: CDR1 MNHEY, CDR2 SMNVEV (reference sequence). Trimming took 3 bases from V and 3 from J, leaving 12 bases between them. This CDR3 has 15 amino acids. CDR3 in amino acids: CASSLTPAPNQPQHF. CDR3 DNA sequence: TGTGCCAGCAGTTTGACCCCCGCACCCAATCAGCCCCAGCATTTT.

V usage is TRBV7-2 and J usage is TRBJ1-1; D gene uncertain. V was trimmed by 3 bases and J by 7 bases, leaving 12 bases between them. The V gene's germline CDR1 is SGHTA and CDR2 FQGNSA. There are 13 residues in the CDR3. The CDR3 loop reads CASSFDNEGEAFF. The CDR3 nucleotides are TGTGCCAGCAGCTTTGACAACGAGGGTGAAGCTTTCTTT.

CDR3 residues: CASKRTSGGIMDEQYF. CDR3 nucleotide sequence: TGTGCCAGCAAAAGGACTAGCGGGGGGATTATGGACGAGCAGTACTTC. The rearrangement links TRBV5-4 to TRBJ2-7; TRBD2 matches 14 bases. Germline V lookup: CDR1 SGHNT, CDR2 YYREEE (reference sequence). The CDR3 consists of 16 residues. J lost 5 bases, V lost 6 bases, and 10 bases had no gene match.

The V gene is TRBV28, the J gene TRBJ2-5; 15 positions match TRBD2. CDR3 length: 18 residues. Trimming removed 7 bases from V and 4 bases from J; junction bases left unmatched: 13. In germline, CDR1 is MDHEN, CDR2 SYDVKM. This chain's CDR3 is CASNGRGLAGGQLETQYF. Here the CDR3 DNA reads TGTGCCAGCAACGGTCGAGGACTAGCGGGGGGGCAATTAGAGACCCAGTACTTC.

The V gene is TRBV6-5, the J gene TRBJ2-7, with D perhaps being TRBD1 or TRBD2 (5 bases each). CDR3 size: 15 residues. Germline loops: CDR1 MNHEY, CDR2 SVGAGI. V was pared by 6 bases and J by 3 bases, with 18 bases between. CDR3 DNA: TGTGCCAGCAGCCCCCGCCGGGCAGGGAGCTACGAGCAGTACTTC. This encodes CASSPRRAGSYEQYF.

J is TRBJ2-1 and V is TRBV7-3; D is ambiguous. The CDR3 length is 13 residues. Germline V gene data show CDR1 as SGHTA and CDR2 as FQGTGA. V was clipped by 4 bases and J by 4 bases, with 8 bases between them. This CDR3 reads CASSSPGYNEQFF. CDR3 DNA: TGTGCCAGCAGCTCGCCGGGTTACAATGAGCAGTTCTTC.